The clone carrying this TCR beta chain was seen a few times. Its matching antigen is unknown. These data originate in a study of T and B cells in COVID-19 patients. General study findings and limits: Patients with COVID-19 reportedly showed strongly skewed T cell receptor beta variable and joining gene usage.

From blood, about 240-550 ng of genomic DNA served as TRB template. TRB rearrangements were amplified by multiplex PCR with BIOMED2 TRB-A/B primers. TCRdb independently ran MiXCR on the multiplex PCR reads; one entry per CDR3 protein. Seen here are about 23,000 distinct CDR3 sequences, 25% to 35% observed once, and the top ten hold 2.5% to 3.5%. Sample: blood. The TCR originated in a human donor who had recovered from COVID-19.

CDR3 protein: CASSPMSSANTGELFF. CDR3 nucleotides: TGTGCCAGCTCACCAATGTCTAGCGCGAACACCGGGGAGCTGTTTTTT. V usage is TRBV18 and J usage is TRBJ2-2, with D possibly being TRBD2 (6 bases). The germline V gene encodes CDR1 KGHSH and CDR2 LQKENI. The CDR3 runs to 16 residues. V was shortened by 2 bases and J by 0 bases, with 10 bases between the two germline ends.